Listed below are T cell receptor beta chains from one sample, sequenced in a study of cytomegalovirus exposure and HLA in healthy donors. Assay: immunoSEQ multiplex PCR; the TCRdb copy retains only in-frame clones and omits some. Of about 120,000 clones listed, 79% are singletons. The sequencing input was PBMCs. The receptor source for this set is a woman aged 18-29 years in good health and CMV-seropositive. CDR3s include the opening cysteine and the closing phenylalanine or tryptophan. A D gene is named only where the DNA matches it firmly. Rows give clone size only sometimes, using once, few, many, or a class for an expanded clone.

j_call clone_size cdr3_length v_call d_call cdr3_aa cdr3_nt
TRBJ2-7 few 14 TRBV7-9 TRBD2 CASSILAGAYEQYF TGTGCCAGCAGCATTTTAGCGGGAGCCTACGAGCAGTACTTC
TRBJ1-4 . 15 TRBV30 TRBD1 CAWRDRTATNEKLFF TGTGCCTGGCGGGACAGGACAGCAACTAATGAAAAACTGTTTTTT
TRBJ2-7 . 13 TRBV25-1 . CASSDAGLDEQYF TGTGCCAGCAGTGACGCAGGGTTGGACGAGCAGTACTTC
TRBJ2-3 . 17 TRBV7-6 TRBD2 CASSLRMTSVSTDTQYF TGTGCCAGCAGCCTCAGAATGACTAGCGTTAGCACAGATACGCAGTATTTT
TRBJ2-7 . 17 TRBV7-8 TRBD1 CASSPHQVGTGSHEQYF TGTGCCAGCAGCCCCCACCAGGTCGGGACAGGGTCCCACGAGCAGTACTTC
TRBJ2-5 once 13 TRBV9 . CASSVAGEETQYF TGTGCCAGCAGCGTAGCAGGGGAAGAGACCCAGTACTTC
TRBJ2-1 . 13 TRBV10-1 TRBD2 CASREGGRGEQFF TGCGCCAGCAGGGAGGGCGGGAGGGGTGAGCAGTTCTTC
TRBJ2-1 few 13 TRBV4-1 . CASSQAHIGEQFF TGCGCCAGCAGCCAAGCACACATTGGTGAGCAGTTCTTC
TRBJ1-4 few 14 TRBV5-1 TRBD1 CASSLTGEKEKLFF TGCGCCAGCAGCCTGACAGGGGAGAAGGAAAAACTGTTTTTT
TRBJ1-1 . 15 TRBV6-1 TRBD1 CASSEGGQGGTEAFF TGTGCCAGCAGTGAGGGGGGACAGGGTGGCACTGAAGCTTTCTTT
TRBJ1-2 few 12 TRBV7-9 TRBD1 CASSSDRGSYTF TGTGCCAGCAGCTCCGACAGGGGAAGCTACACCTTC
TRBJ2-5 once 17 TRBV28 TRBD1 CASSFPSGTGTQETQYF TGTGCCAGCAGTTTTCCCTCCGGGACAGGGACCCAAGAGACCCAGTACTTC
TRBJ2-3 few 12 TRBV6-6 TRBD2 CASRLAGATQYF TGTGCCAGCAGACTAGCGGGAGCCACGCAGTATTTT
TRBJ1-5 . 14 TRBV28 . CASSLGQTNQPQHF TGTGCCAGCAGTTTAGGCCAGACTAATCAGCCCCAGCATTTT
TRBJ1-3 . 14 TRBV15 . CATSSVRSGNTIYF TGTGCCACCAGCAGCGTCCGGTCTGGAAACACCATATATTTT
TRBJ1-2 . 19 TRBV10-3 TRBD1 CAISESSGDRRTLGYGYTF TGTGCCATCAGTGAGTCAAGCGGGGACAGGAGAACCTTAGGCTATGGCTACACCTTC
TRBJ1-5 . 16 TRBV5-1 . CASSLNGGGHNQPQHF TGCGCCAGCAGCTTGAACGGGGGGGGGCACAATCAGCCCCAGCATTTT
TRBJ2-7 . 16 TRBV5-1 . CASSEPDSGIRNEQYF TGCGCCAGCAGCGAACCGGATTCGGGGATTAGGAACGAGCAGTACTTC
TRBJ2-3 . 17 TRBV7-3 . CASSPTEPMAATDTQYF TGTGCCAGCAGCCCCACCGAACCTATGGCGGCTACAGATACGCAGTATTTT
TRBJ2-5 few 13 TRBV5-1 . CASSPRIQETQYF TGCGCCAGCAGCCCTAGGATTCAAGAGACCCAGTACTTC
TRBJ2-7 . 13 TRBV10-3 TRBD1 CAIRTGGPYEQYF TGTGCCATCAGGACAGGGGGCCCCTACGAGCAGTACTTC
TRBJ2-3 once 18 TRBV18 TRBD2 CASSQGTSGRSGEDTQYF TGTGCCAGCTCACAAGGGACTAGCGGGAGGAGCGGTGAAGATACGCAGTATTTT
TRBJ1-2 once 17 TRBV4-2 . CASSQEVRQAMNYGYTF TGTGCCAGCAGCCAAGAAGTAAGGCAGGCCATGAACTATGGCTACACCTTC
TRBJ2-7 . 13 TRBV27 . CASARGEKGEQYF TGTGCCAGCGCCCGCGGGGAAAAAGGCGAGCAGTACTTC
TRBJ2-2 . 13 TRBV30 . CAWSGRRTGELFF TGTGCCTGGAGTGGTCGCCGGACCGGGGAGCTGTTTTTT
TRBJ1-3 once 15 TRBV5-1 . CASSFLGVAGNTIYF TGCGCCAGCAGCTTCCTAGGGGTGGCCGGAAACACCATATATTTT
TRBJ2-7 . 15 TRBV27 TRBD1 CASSLNPTGWDEQYF TGTGCCAGCAGTTTGAATCCGACAGGGTGGGACGAGCAGTACTTC
TRBJ2-3 . 15 TRBV7-6 TRBD2 CASSHQAGGADTQYF TGTGCCAGCAGCCACCAAGCGGGAGGGGCAGATACGCAGTATTTT
TRBJ2-7 . 13 TRBV2 . CASSDYATYEQYF TGTGCCAGCAGTGACTACGCCACCTACGAGCAGTACTTC
TRBJ1-1 . 14 TRBV5-1 . CASSLRTGSTEAFF TGCGCCAGCAGCTTGAGGACGGGGAGCACTGAAGCTTTCTTT
TRBJ2-1 . 19 TRBV9 TRBD2 CASSDSTSRSSGGYNEQFF TGTGCCAGCAGCGACTCGACTAGCAGGTCGTCGGGAGGGTACAATGAGCAGTTCTTC
TRBJ2-7 . 13 TRBV7-7 . CASSPTRGNEQYF TGTGCTAGCAGCCCCACGAGGGGGAACGAGCAGTACTTC
TRBJ2-1 . 14 TRBV7-9 . CASSLARSDNEQFF TGTGCCAGCAGCTTAGCGCGGTCAGACAATGAGCAGTTCTTC